A single sample gave rise to the 17 T cell receptor beta chains below, sequenced in a study of blood T cell repertoires in COVID-19. Assay used: immunoSEQ multiplex PCR; TCRdb lists only in-frame clones, some missing. The profile covers about 230,000 clones, with 81% appearing a single time and approximately 8% taken by the ten largest. Sequenced: peripheral blood. Receptors were obtained from a woman of 80 years or more with acute or convalescent COVID-19.

This chain uses TRBV5-1 with TRBJ1-4; D is unclear. Germline V lookup: CDR1 SGHRS, CDR2 YFSETQ. The CDR3 totals 14 residues. Trimming cost V 1 base and J 3 bases, with 7 bases left between them. The chain's CDR3 is CASSLNGANEKLFF. CDR3 bases: TGCGCCAGCAGCTTGAATGGAGCTAATGAAAAACTGTTTTTT.

V is TRBV7-6 and J is TRBJ2-2, with 7 bases aligning to TRBD1. CDR1 and CDR2 from the germline V gene are SGHVS and FNYEAQ. The CDR3 is 16 amino acids. V lost 2 bases and J lost 3; bases outside the gene matches: 6. The CDR3 is CASSLNEGADTGELFF. In DNA form, the CDR3 reads TGTGCCAGCAGCTTAAACGAGGGGGCGGACACCGGGGAGCTGTTTTTT. Full variable domain (missing parts from reference TRBV7-6 and TRBJ2-2): GAGVSQSPRYKVTKRGQDVALRCDPISGHVSLYWYRQALGQGPEFLTYFNYEAQQDKSGLPNDRFSAERPEGSISTLTIQRTEQRDSAMYRCASSLNEGADTGELFFGEGSRLTVL.

The chain joins TRBV5-1 to TRBJ1-3; the D gene is possibly TRBD1 (6 bases). Trimming removed 2 bases from V and 2 bases from J, with 8 bases in between. The CDR3 covers 14 residues. Germline V gene data show CDR1 as SGHRS and CDR2 as YFSETQ. The CDR3 sequence: CASSLQGTGNTIYF. Here the CDR3 DNA reads TGCGCCAGCAGCTTACAGGGTACTGGAAACACCATATATTTT.

The V call is TRBV3-1 (or the pseudogene TRBV3-2), the J call TRBJ2-7; TRBD2 aligns across 8 bases. The length of the CDR3 is 17 residues. Germline lookup yields CDR1 LGHDT and CDR2 YNNKEL (reference sequence). V dropped 8 bases and J dropped 3; count of bases not matched to a gene: 18. CDR3 residues: CASGKGATSGSLYEQYF. CDR3 DNA sequence: TGTGCCAGCGGAAAAGGAGCAACGAGCGGGAGTCTCTACGAGCAGTACTTC.

The chain combines TRBV12-3 or TRBV12-4 with TRBJ2-5; the match to TRBD1 covers 7 bases. The junction had 3 bases not matched to a gene; V was cut back by 4 bases and J by 4 bases. The CDR3 runs 13 residues. The CDR3 coding sequence is TGTGCCAGCAGTTGGACAGGCCGAGAGACCCAGTACTTC. The encoded protein is CASSWTGRETQYF.

V gene TRBV4-1 combines with J gene TRBJ2-1; D uncertain. This CDR3 has 15 amino acids. Trimming left V 5 bases short and J 0 bases short, with 11 bases between. From germline, CDR1 is MGHRA and CDR2 YSYEKL. CDR3 sequence reads: CASSTQKNSYNEQFF. The CDR3 region has the DNA TGCGCCAGCAGCACCCAGAAAAACTCCTACAATGAGCAGTTCTTC.

The chain links TRBV14 to TRBJ2-1; D is perhaps TRBD2 (7 bases). Germline V CDR1 and CDR2: SGHDN, FVKESK. Trimming cost V 5 bases and J 8 bases, with 16 bases left between them. The CDR3 has 14 residues. CDR3 in amino acids: CASSAFEGGDEQFF. In DNA, the CDR3 is TGTGCCAGCAGCGCATTCGAGGGGGGGGATGAGCAGTTCTTC.

This chain links TRBV28 with TRBJ1-4; TRBD1 matches 12 bases. CDR1 is MDHEN, CDR2 SYDVKM, per germline. V trimming: 5 bases; J trimming: 8 bases; junction bases outside the gene matches: 9. The CDR3 has 16 residues. The CDR3 region is CASSPPGQGAREKLFF. The CDR3 DNA is TGTGCCAGCAGTCCCCCGGGACAGGGGGCGCGCGAAAAACTGTTTTTT.

The CDR3 bases are TGTGCCAGCAGCCCGGTCCAGGGTACTAATGAAAAACTGTTTTTT. This encodes CASSPVQGTNEKLFF. The rearrangement uses TRBV3-1 (or the pseudogene TRBV3-2) and TRBJ1-4; D may be TRBD1 (5 bases). Germline values: CDR1 LGHDT, CDR2 YNNKEL (reference sequence). CDR3 length equals 15 residues. V shed 4 bases and J shed 2 bases, with 11 bases lying between them.

The V call is TRBV27, the J call TRBJ1-2, with D unclear. Germline V gene data show CDR1 as MNHEY and CDR2 as SMNVEV (reference sequence). Trimming shortened V by 3 bases and J by 4 bases, and 18 bases separated the two germline ends. The length of the CDR3 is 16 residues. The chain's CDR3 is CASSFHRVFGLYGYTF. CDR3 DNA sequence: TGTGCCAGCAGTTTTCACCGGGTTTTTGGACTCTATGGCTACACCTTC.

The rearrangement joins TRBV29-1 to TRBJ2-2, with TRBD2 as a possible D gene (5 bases). The V end was cut by 5 bases, the J end by 7 bases, with 17 bases between. The CDR3 sequence is 14 residues long. Germline V CDR1 and CDR2: SQVTM, ANQGSEA. CDR3 region: CSVSWASWGGELFF. As DNA, the CDR3 is TGCAGCGTTTCCTGGGCTAGCTGGGGCGGGGAGCTGTTTTTT.

The V and J genes are TRBV6-7 and TRBJ2-1; D possibly corresponds to TRBD2 (7 bases). TRBV6-7 is sorted into the ORF group, with uncertain function. The CDR3 runs to 14 residues. Trimming pared 7 bases from V and 5 bases from J, leaving 15 bases between. The CDR3 DNA reads TGTGCCAGCACCGACAGGCTAGCGGACAATGAGCAGTTCTTC. It is translated as CASTDRLADNEQFF.

This sequence joins TRBV7-9 and TRBJ1-1; D ambiguous. Germline CDR1 SEHNR, CDR2 FQNEAQ (reference sequence). The CDR3 sequence is 15 residues long. Between the trimmed V and J ends, which lost 0 bases and 4 bases, there was a span of 12 bases. The CDR3 sequence is CASSLAGSRGTEAFF. DNA for the CDR3: TGTGCCAGCAGCTTAGCAGGCTCGAGAGGCACTGAAGCTTTCTTT.

This clone was seen a handful of times. The chain combines TRBV6-1 with TRBJ2-7; possible D gene TRBD1, 6 bases. V was cut by 2 bases and J by 3 bases, with 11 bases left in between. Per germline, CDR1 MNHNS and CDR2 SASEGT. The CDR3 extends over 14 amino acids. The CDR3 is CASSEFQGFYEQYF. DNA of the CDR3: TGTGCCAGCAGTGAATTCCAGGGGTTCTACGAGCAGTACTTC.

This clone was seen only a few times. V and J are TRBV7-2 and TRBJ2-7; TRBD2 aligns across 7 bases. V shed 1 base, J shed 4 bases, and the junction held 7 bases outside the gene matches. This CDR3 comprises 15 residues. Germline values: CDR1 SGHTA, CDR2 FQGNSA. The CDR3 bases are TGTGCCAGCAGCTTAGAGTGGGAGGGAGCATACGAGCAGTACTTC. It yields the protein CASSLEWEGAYEQYF.

The chain uses TRBV28 and TRBJ2-2; D is possibly TRBD1 (5 bases). In germline, CDR1 is MDHEN, CDR2 SYDVKM. V lost 3 bases and J 5 bases, leaving 10 bases between the germline ends. The CDR3 is 14 amino acids. The CDR3 region is CASSFSQGTGELFF. CDR3 nucleotide sequence: TGTGCCAGCAGTTTTAGTCAGGGTACCGGGGAGCTGTTTTTT.

V is TRBV4-1 and J is TRBJ2-2, with D possibly being TRBD2 (5 bases). The CDR3 is 16 amino acids. In germline, CDR1 is MGHRA, CDR2 YSYEKL. With 7 bases removed from V and 7 bases from J, the gap between germline ends came to 22 bases. The CDR3: CASKLLVLRGIGELFF. The CDR3 region has the DNA TGCGCCAGCAAATTGCTGGTCCTACGAGGGATCGGGGAGCTGTTTTTT.